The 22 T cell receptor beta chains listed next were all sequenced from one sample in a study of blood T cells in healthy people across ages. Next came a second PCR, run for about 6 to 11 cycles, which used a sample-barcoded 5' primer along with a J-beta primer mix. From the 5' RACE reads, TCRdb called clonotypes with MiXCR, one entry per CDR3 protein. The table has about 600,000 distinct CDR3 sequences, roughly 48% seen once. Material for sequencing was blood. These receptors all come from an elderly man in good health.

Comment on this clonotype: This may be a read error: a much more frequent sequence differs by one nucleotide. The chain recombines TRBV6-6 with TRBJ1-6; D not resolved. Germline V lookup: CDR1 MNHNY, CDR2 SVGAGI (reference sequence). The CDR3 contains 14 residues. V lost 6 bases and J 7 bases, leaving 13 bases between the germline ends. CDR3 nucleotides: TGTGCCAGCAGAGCTCAGAGGGAAAATTCACCCCTCCACTTT. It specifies CASRAQRENSPLHF.

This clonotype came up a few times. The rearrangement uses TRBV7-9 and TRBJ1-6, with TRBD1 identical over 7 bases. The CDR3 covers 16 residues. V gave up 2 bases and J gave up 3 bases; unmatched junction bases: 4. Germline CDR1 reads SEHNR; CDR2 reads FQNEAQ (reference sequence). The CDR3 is CASSLKGTDYNSPLHF. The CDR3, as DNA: TGTGCCAGCAGCTTAAAAGGGACAGACTATAATTCACCCCTCCACTTT. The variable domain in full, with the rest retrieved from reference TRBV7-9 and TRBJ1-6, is DTGVSQNPRHKITKRGQNVTFRCDPISEHNRLYWYRQTLGQGPEFLTYFQNEAQLEKSRLLSDRFSAERPKGSFSTLEIQRTEQGDSAMYLCASSLKGTDYNSPLHFGNGTRLTVT.

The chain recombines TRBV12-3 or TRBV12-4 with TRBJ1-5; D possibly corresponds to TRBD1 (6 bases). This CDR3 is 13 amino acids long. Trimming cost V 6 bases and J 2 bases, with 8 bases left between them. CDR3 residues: CASRRTGNQPQHF. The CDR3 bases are TGTGCCAGCAGGCGGACAGGCAATCAGCCCCAGCATTTT.

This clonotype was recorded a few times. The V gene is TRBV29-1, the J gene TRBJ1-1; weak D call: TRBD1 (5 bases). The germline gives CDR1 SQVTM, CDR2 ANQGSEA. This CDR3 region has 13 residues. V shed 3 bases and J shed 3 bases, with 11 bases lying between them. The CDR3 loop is CSVETGGDTEAFF. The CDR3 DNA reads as TGCAGCGTTGAGACGGGGGGGGACACTGAAGCTTTCTTT.

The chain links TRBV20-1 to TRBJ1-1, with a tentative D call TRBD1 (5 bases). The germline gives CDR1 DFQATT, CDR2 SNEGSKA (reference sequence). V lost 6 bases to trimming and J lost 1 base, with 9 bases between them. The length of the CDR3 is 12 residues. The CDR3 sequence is CSATDRNTEAFF. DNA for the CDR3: TGCAGTGCGACCGACAGGAACACTGAAGCTTTCTTT.

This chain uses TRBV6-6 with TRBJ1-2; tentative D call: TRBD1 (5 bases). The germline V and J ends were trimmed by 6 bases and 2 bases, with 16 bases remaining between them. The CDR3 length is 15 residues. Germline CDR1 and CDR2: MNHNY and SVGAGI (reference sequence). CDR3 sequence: CASRPSGGSNYGYTF. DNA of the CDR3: TGTGCCAGCAGGCCCTCGGGGGGGTCCAACTATGGCTACACCTTC.

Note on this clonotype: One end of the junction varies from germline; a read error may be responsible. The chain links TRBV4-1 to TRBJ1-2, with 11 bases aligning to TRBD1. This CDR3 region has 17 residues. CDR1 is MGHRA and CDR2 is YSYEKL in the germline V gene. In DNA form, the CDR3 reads TGCGCCAGCAGCCAGCCCTGGACAGGGGGCTTTAACTATAGCTACACCTTC. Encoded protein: CASSQPWTGGFNYSYTF.

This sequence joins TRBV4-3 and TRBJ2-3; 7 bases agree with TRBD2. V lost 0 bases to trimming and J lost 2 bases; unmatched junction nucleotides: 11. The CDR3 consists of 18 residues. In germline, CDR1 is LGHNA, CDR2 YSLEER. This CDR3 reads CASSQDMAGVGNTDTQYF. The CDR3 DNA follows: TGCGCCAGCAGCCAAGATATGGCGGGGGTGGGGAACACAGATACGCAGTATTTT.

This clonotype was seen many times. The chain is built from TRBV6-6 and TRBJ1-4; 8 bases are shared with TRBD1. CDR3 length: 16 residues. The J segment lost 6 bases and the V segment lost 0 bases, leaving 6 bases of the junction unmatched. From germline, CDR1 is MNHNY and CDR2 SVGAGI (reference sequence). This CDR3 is CASSYSGRGQDEKLFF. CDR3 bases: TGTGCCAGCAGTTACTCGGGCAGGGGGCAGGATGAAAAACTGTTTTTT.

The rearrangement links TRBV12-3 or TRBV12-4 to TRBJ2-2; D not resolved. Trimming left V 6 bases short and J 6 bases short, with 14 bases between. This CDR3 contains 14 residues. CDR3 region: CASSLRGYAGELFF. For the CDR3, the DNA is TGTGCCAGCAGCCTCCGTGGTTACGCCGGGGAGCTGTTTTTT.

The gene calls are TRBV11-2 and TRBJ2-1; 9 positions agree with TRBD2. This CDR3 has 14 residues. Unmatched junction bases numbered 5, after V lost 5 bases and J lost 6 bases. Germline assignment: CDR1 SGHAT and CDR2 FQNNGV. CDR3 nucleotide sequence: TGTGCCAGCAGCGTGGGCGGGAGGGTCAATGAGCAGTTCTTC. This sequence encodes CASSVGGRVNEQFF.

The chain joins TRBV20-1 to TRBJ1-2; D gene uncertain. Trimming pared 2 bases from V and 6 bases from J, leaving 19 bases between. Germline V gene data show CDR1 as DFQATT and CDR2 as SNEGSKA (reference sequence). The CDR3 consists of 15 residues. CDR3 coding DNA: TGCAGTGCTAGACCCGGACTGTATCAGGTGGATGGCTACACCTTC. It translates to CSARPGLYQVDGYTF.

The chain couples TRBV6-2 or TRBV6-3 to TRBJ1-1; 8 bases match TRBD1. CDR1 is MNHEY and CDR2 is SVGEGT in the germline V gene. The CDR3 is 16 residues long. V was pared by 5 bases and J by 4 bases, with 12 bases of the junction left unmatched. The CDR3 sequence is CASSPRGRRWGTEAFF. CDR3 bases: TGTGCCAGCAGTCCCAGGGGGCGCAGATGGGGCACTGAAGCTTTCTTT.

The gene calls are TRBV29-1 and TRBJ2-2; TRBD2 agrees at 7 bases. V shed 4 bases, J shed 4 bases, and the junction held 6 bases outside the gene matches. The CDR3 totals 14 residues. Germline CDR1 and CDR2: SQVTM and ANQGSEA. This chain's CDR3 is CSVGMGGSTGELFF. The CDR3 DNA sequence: TGCAGCGTTGGAATGGGGGGGTCCACCGGGGAGCTGTTTTTT.

CDR3 amino acids: CSVESRSNTGELFF. CDR3 coding DNA: TGCAGCGTTGAATCCCGATCGAACACCGGGGAGCTGTTTTTT. The chain carries TRBV29-1 and TRBJ2-2; D unresolved. The germline V gene encodes CDR1 SQVTM and CDR2 ANQGSEA. This CDR3 contains 14 residues. V shed 2 bases and J shed 0 bases, with 7 bases lying between them.

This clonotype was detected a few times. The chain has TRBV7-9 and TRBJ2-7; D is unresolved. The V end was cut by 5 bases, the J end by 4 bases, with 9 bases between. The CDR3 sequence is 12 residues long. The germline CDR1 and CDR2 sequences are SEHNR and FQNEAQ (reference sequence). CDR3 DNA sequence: TGTGCCAGCAGCCCGCAGGAATACGAGCAGTACTTC. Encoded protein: CASSPQEYEQYF.

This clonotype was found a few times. The CDR3 region has the DNA TGTGCCAGCAGCCCACCGAGGGTAGCGTCCTCCTACAATGAGCAGTTCTTC. It specifies CASSPPRVASSYNEQFF. The chain has TRBV5-6 and TRBJ2-1, with a tentative D call TRBD2 (5 bases). The germline V gene encodes CDR1 SGHDT and CDR2 YYEEEE. The CDR3 has 17 amino acids. V dropped 4 bases and J dropped 0 bases, with 17 bases sitting between them.

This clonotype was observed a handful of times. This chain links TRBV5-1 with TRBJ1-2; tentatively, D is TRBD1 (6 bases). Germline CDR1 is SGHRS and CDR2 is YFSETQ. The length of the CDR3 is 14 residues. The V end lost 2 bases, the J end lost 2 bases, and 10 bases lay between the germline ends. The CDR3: CASSLQGINYGYTF. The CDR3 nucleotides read TGCGCCAGCAGCTTACAGGGTATCAACTATGGCTACACCTTC.

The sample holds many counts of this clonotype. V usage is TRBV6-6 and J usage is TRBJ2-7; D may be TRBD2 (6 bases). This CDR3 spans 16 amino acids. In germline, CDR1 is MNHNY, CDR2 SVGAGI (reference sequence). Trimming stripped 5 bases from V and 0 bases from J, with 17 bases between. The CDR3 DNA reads TGTGCCAGCAGTCACGCGGGGACGCGGAGCTCCTACGAGCAGTACTTC. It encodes CASSHAGTRSSYEQYF.

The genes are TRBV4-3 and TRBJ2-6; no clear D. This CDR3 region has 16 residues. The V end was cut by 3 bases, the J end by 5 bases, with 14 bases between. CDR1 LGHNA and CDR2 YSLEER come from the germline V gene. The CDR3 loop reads CASSHQGSVRANVLTF. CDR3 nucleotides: TGCGCCAGCAGCCACCAAGGAAGCGTCAGGGCCAACGTCCTGACTTTC.

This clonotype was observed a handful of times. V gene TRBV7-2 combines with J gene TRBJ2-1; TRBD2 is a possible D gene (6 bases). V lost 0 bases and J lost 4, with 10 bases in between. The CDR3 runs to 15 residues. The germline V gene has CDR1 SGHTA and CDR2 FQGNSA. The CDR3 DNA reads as TGTGCCAGCAGCTTAGCTAGCGGAGCATACAATGAGCAGTTCTTC. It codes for CASSLASGAYNEQFF.

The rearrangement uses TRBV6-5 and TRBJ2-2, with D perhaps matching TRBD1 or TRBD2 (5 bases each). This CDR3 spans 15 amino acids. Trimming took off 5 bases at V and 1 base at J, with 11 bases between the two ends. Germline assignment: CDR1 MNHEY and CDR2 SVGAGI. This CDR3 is CASSPRDGNTGELFF. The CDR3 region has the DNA TGTGCCAGCAGTCCCCGGGACGGGAACACCGGGGAGCTGTTTTTT.